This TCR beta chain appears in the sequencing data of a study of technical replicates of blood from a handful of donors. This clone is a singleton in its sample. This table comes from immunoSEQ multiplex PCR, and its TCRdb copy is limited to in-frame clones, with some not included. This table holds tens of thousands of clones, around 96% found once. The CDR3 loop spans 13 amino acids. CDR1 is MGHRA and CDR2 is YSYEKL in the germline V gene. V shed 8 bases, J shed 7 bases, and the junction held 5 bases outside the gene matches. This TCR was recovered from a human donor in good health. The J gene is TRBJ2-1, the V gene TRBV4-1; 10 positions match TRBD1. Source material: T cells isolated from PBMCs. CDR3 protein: CASLRTGGNEQFF. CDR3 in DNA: TGCGCCAGCCTACGGACAGGGGGGAATGAGCAGTTCTTC.